The 27 T cell receptor beta chains given below trace back to one sample, sequenced in a study of shared clonotypes between healthy human individuals. Data came from immunoSEQ multiplex PCR; TCRdb stores just in-frame clones and leaves some out. The sample includes about a million clones, roughly 80% seen only once; the top ten take over 0.8%. Sequencing was performed on memory CD4+ T cells from PBMCs. Noted subset: CD45RA-negative fraction. The receptor source for this set is a man younger than 30 in good health. Some clones in this sample may be carry-over from other donors' samples.

The rearrangement links TRBV6-6 to TRBJ2-5, with a tentative D call TRBD2 (7 bases). The CDR3 totals 14 residues. V lost 10 bases and J 5 bases, leaving 20 bases between the germline ends. Germline V CDR1 and CDR2: MNHNY, SVGAGI (reference sequence). CDR3 coding DNA: TGTGCCACCAAACTAGGGGAGGGGGATGAGACCCAGTACTTC. Its translation: CATKLGEGDETQYF.

The gene calls are TRBV28 and TRBJ2-5, with TRBD1 identical over 8 bases. The CDR3 runs 15 residues. V lost 6 bases, J lost 2 bases, and 8 bases stayed unmatched. Germline V CDR1 and CDR2: MDHEN, SYDVKM. The CDR3 nucleotides read TGTGCCAGCAGGCCACCTGGGACAGGACAAGAGACCCAGTACTTC. It translates to CASRPPGTGQETQYF.

The chain has TRBV5-1 and TRBJ2-4, with 7 bases aligning to TRBD2. The V gene's germline CDR1 is SGHRS and CDR2 YFSETQ. With 4 bases clipped from V and 4 bases from J, the junction kept 8 bases outside the gene matches. The CDR3 length is 15 residues. The CDR3 region has the DNA TGCGCCAGCAGCCCTGGTTGGGAGGGGAAAAACATTCAGTACTTC. Translated, it gives CASSPGWEGKNIQYF.

This clone was seen more than once but under ten times. The rearrangement links TRBV10-3 to TRBJ1-1; D remains unclear. The germline gives CDR1 ENHRY, CDR2 SYGVKD. This CDR3 has 13 amino acids. V dropped 4 bases and J dropped 6 bases, with 12 bases sitting between them. The CDR3 nucleotides read TGTGCCATCAGTGTCGGGTATTTGGCTGAAGCTTTCTTT. Translated: CAISVGYLAEAFF.

This chain joins TRBV19 and TRBJ2-7; D might be TRBD1 (5 bases). V was cut by 5 bases and J by 0 bases, with 11 bases left in between. The germline CDR1 and CDR2 sequences are LNHDA and SQIVND (reference sequence). The CDR3 loop spans 14 amino acids. The CDR3 DNA follows: TGTGCCAGTAGTTGGGGCGCAAGCTCCTACGAGCAGTACTTC. This translates into CASSWGASSYEQYF.

This chain connects TRBV5-1 to TRBJ1-4, with 9 bases that match TRBD1. V was clipped by 0 bases and J by 6 bases; unmatched bases: 6. CDR1 is SGHRS and CDR2 is YFSETQ in the germline V gene. CDR3 size: 16 residues. The CDR3 nucleotides read TGCGCCAGCAGCTTGGGTCGACAGGGGGGCGATGAAAAACTGTTTTTT. Encoded protein: CASSLGRQGGDEKLFF.

The chain uses TRBV5-1 and TRBJ1-5, with 9 nucleotides matching TRBD1. The CDR3 loop spans 14 amino acids. J gave up 6 bases and V 2 bases, and 3 bases lay outside the gene matches. Germline assignment: CDR1 SGHRS and CDR2 YFSETQ. The CDR3 coding sequence is TGCGCCAGCAGCTTAGGGACAGGGAGTCAGCCCCAGCATTTT. Encoded protein: CASSLGTGSQPQHF.

The chain joins TRBV7-2 to TRBJ2-4; perhaps TRBD1 as D (6 bases). CDR1 and CDR2 (germline): SGHTA, FQGNSA. V was pared by 4 bases and J by 16 bases, with 23 bases between. This CDR3 contains 14 residues. The CDR3 DNA reads as TGTGCCAGCAGCTCCAGTAGATCCACAGGGAAGTTTTACTTC. Protein: CASSSSRSTGKFYF.

The chain joins TRBV11-1 to TRBJ2-7, with D maybe TRBD2 (5 bases). This CDR3 region has 14 residues. Germline CDR1 and CDR2: SGHAT and FQDESV (reference sequence). Trimming removed 4 bases at V and 2 bases at J, with 12 bases between. CDR3 coding DNA: TGTGCCAGCAGCTATCGTCGGGAAACCTACGAGCAGTACTTC. It specifies CASSYRRETYEQYF.

This clone occurred a few times. V gene TRBV18 combines with J gene TRBJ2-2; 9 nucleotides agree with TRBD1. Germline CDR1 reads KGHSH; CDR2 reads LQKENI. The CDR3 has 16 residues. V was clipped by 3 bases and J by 1 base; unmatched bases: 3. The DNA for the CDR3 is TGTGCCAGCTCACCCCGGACAGGGGTGAACACCGGGGAGCTGTTTTTT. This translates into CASSPRTGVNTGELFF. Full variable domain (rest looked up from reference TRBV18 and TRBJ2-2): NAGVMQNPRHLVRRRGQEARLRCSPMKGHSHVYWYRQLPEEGLKFMVYLQKENIIDESGMPKERFSAEFPKEGPSILRIQQVVRGDSAAYFCASSPRTGVNTGELFFGEGSRLTVL.

The gene calls are TRBV28 and TRBJ1-2; no clear D. This CDR3 region has 16 residues. The germline V and J ends were trimmed by 1 base and 4 bases, with 16 bases remaining between them. From germline, CDR1 is MDHEN and CDR2 SYDVKM. The CDR3 bases are TGTGCCAGCAGTTTATTTCTTGGCCAAGAGGGCTATGGCTACACCTTC. Its protein product is CASSLFLGQEGYGYTF.

This clone showed up many times. CDR3 bases: TGTGCCAGCAGCCGGACCCGACAGAAACTGTTTTTT. Its protein is CASSRTRQKLFF. The V gene is TRBV7-9, the J gene TRBJ1-4; tentatively, D is TRBD1 (5 bases). V gave up 5 bases and J gave up 11 bases, with 12 bases separating them. The CDR3 is 12 amino acids. From germline, CDR1 is SEHNR and CDR2 FQNEAQ (reference sequence).

The V gene is TRBV7-2, the J gene TRBJ1-5, with TRBD1 as a possible D gene (5 bases). CDR1 SGHTA and CDR2 FQGNSA come from the germline V gene. V shed 1 base and J shed 3 bases, with 13 bases lying between them. CDR3 length: 16 amino acids. CDR3 sequence (DNA): TGTGCCAGCAGCTTAGAGTCAGGGATGAACAATCAGCCCCAGCATTTT. Translating it yields CASSLESGMNNQPQHF. Drawing the rest from reference TRBV7-2 and TRBJ1-5, the complete variable domain is GAGVSQSPSNKVTEKGKDVELRCDPISGHTALYWYRQSLGQGLEFLIYFQGNSAPDKSGLPSDRFSAERTGGSVSTLTIQRTQQEDSAVYLCASSLESGMNNQPQHFGDGTRLSIL.

V usage is TRBV19 and J usage is TRBJ2-7; possible D gene TRBD2, 5 bases. The CDR3 totals 14 residues. CDR1 and CDR2 (germline): LNHDA, SQIVND (reference sequence). Between the trimmed V and J ends, which lost 3 bases and 3 bases, there was a span of 12 bases. CDR3 bases: TGTGCCAGTAGTATCTCTGGACTTATCTACGAGCAGTACTTC. Translating gives CASSISGLIYEQYF. Complete variable domain (other parts from reference TRBV19 and TRBJ2-7): DGGITQSPKYLFRKEGQNVTLSCEQNLNHDAMYWYRQDPGQGLRLIYYSQIVNDFQKGDIAEGYSVSREKKESFPLTVTSAQKNPTAFYLCASSISGLIYEQYFGPGTRLTVT.

This sequence joins TRBV11-2 and TRBJ2-2, with D possibly matching TRBD1 (6 bases). This CDR3 comprises 14 residues. Trimming stripped 4 bases from V and 4 bases from J, with 10 bases between. Germline V gene sequence: CDR1 SGHAT, CDR2 FQNNGV. CDR3 nucleotides: TGTGCCAGCAGCTCCCCCAGGGGCACCGGGGAGCTGTTTTTT. Protein product: CASSSPRGTGELFF.

The chain recombines TRBV5-6 with TRBJ1-3; unclear D gene. This CDR3 comprises 14 residues. Per the germline V gene, CDR1 is SGHDT and CDR2 is YYEEEE. Trimming pared 4 bases from V and 4 bases from J, leaving 12 bases between. The CDR3 loop reads CASSLPFAGNTIYF. CDR3 DNA: TGTGCCAGCAGCCTCCCTTTCGCCGGAAACACCATATATTTT. Variable domain in full (rest from reference TRBV5-6 and TRBJ1-3): DAGVTQSPTHLIKTRGQQVTLRCSPKSGHDTVSWYQQALGQGPQFIFQYYEEEERQRGNFPDRFSGHQFPNYSSELNVNALLLGDSALYLCASSLPFAGNTIYFGEGSWLTVV.

This clone has more than one count but fewer than ten. The gene calls are TRBV4-3 and TRBJ1-2, with 8 nucleotides matching TRBD1. Per germline, CDR1 LGHNA and CDR2 YSLEER. After removal of 7 bases from V and 8 bases from J, the junction contained 9 bases not matched to a gene. The CDR3 length is 13 residues. CDR3 amino acids: CASTPDRGEGYTF. In DNA form, the CDR3 reads TGCGCCAGCACCCCCGACAGGGGAGAGGGCTACACCTTC.

This chain joins TRBV9 and TRBJ2-3; D is uncertain. Per germline, CDR1 SGDLS and CDR2 YYNGEE. This CDR3 comprises 14 residues. V dropped 3 bases and J dropped 1 base, with 9 bases sitting between them. The CDR3 here is CASSALTGTDTQYF. CDR3 sequence (DNA): TGTGCCAGCAGCGCTCTAACAGGCACAGATACGCAGTATTTT.

This clone is a singleton in its sample. This chain links TRBV20-1 with TRBJ2-1; D remains ambiguous. V shed 8 bases and J shed 4 bases, with 6 bases lying between them. CDR3 size: 10 residues. From germline, CDR1 is DFQATT and CDR2 SNEGSKA (reference sequence). For the CDR3, the DNA is TGCAGTACCCGGTACAATGAGCAGTTCTTC. It encodes CSTRYNEQFF.

This clone was seen a few times. This rearrangement joins TRBV11-2 to TRBJ2-3, with D perhaps matching TRBD2 (5 bases). In germline, CDR1 is SGHAT, CDR2 FQNNGV. Trimming took off 0 bases at V and 9 bases at J, with 7 bases between the two ends. CDR3 length: 12 residues. CDR3 in DNA: TGTGCCAGCAGCTTAGACGGGGTCACGCAGTATTTT. Encoded protein: CASSLDGVTQYF.

This clone has ten or more counts. The sample contains more than one DNA sequence encoding this CDR3. The gene calls are TRBV18 and TRBJ2-5; D gene ambiguous. This CDR3 contains 13 residues. V was cut by 3 bases and J by 5 bases, with 10 bases left in between. Germline loops: CDR1 KGHSH, CDR2 LQKENI. CDR3 DNA sequence: TGTGCCAGCTCACCTGGTGTGCGGGAGACCCAGTACTTC. Encoded protein: CASSPGVRETQYF.

This sequence joins TRBV5-1 and TRBJ2-7, with D hard to call. Per the germline V gene, CDR1 is SGHRS and CDR2 is YFSETQ. The CDR3 sequence is 15 residues long. V gave up 2 bases and J gave up 0 bases, with 12 bases separating them. The CDR3 DNA reads as TGCGCCAGCAGCTTTGGTCTCCAGAGCTCCTACGAGCAGTACTTC. Amino acid sequence: CASSFGLQSSYEQYF.

The V and J genes are TRBV7-9 and TRBJ1-1; a possible D gene is TRBD1 (6 bases). The CDR3 contains 12 residues. CDR1 is SEHNR, CDR2 FQNEAQ, per germline (reference sequence). With 2 bases removed from V and 8 bases from J, the gap between germline ends came to 9 bases. The CDR3 spells CASSLSGQEAFF. In DNA, the CDR3 is TGTGCCAGCAGCTTATCCGGACAGGAAGCTTTCTTT.

The chain combines TRBV5-1 with TRBJ2-7; D is tentatively TRBD1 or TRBD2 (5 bases each). This CDR3 is built from 14 residues. Looked up from germline, CDR1 is SGHRS and CDR2 is YFSETQ. V was cut by 4 bases and J by 6 bases, with 17 bases left in between. The CDR3: CASSPGHTRGEQYF. The CDR3 nucleotides read TGCGCCAGCAGCCCAGGACACACGAGGGGCGAGCAGTACTTC.

Comment on this clone: A read error is possible here, since a much larger clone lies one base away. This chain joins TRBV30 and TRBJ2-1, with D maybe TRBD2 (6 bases). The CDR3 is 13 amino acids. Trimming removed 3 bases from V and 7 bases from J, with 13 bases in between. Looked up from germline, CDR1 is GTSNPN and CDR2 is SVGIG (reference sequence). As DNA, the CDR3 is TGTGCCTGGAGAGCAGGGAGGTTGAATGAGCAGTTCTTC. It encodes CAWRAGRLNEQFF.

This chain links TRBV5-1 with TRBJ1-2; possible D gene TRBD1, 6 bases. V was shortened by 4 bases and J by 4 bases, with 11 bases between the two germline ends. The CDR3 contains 13 residues. Germline values: CDR1 SGHRS, CDR2 YFSETQ. CDR3 bases: TGCGCCAGCAGCCCCCGGACAGTCTATGGCTACACCTTC. Translated, it gives CASSPRTVYGYTF.

V and J are TRBV30 and TRBJ2-1, with 7 bases aligning to TRBD1. Trimming cost V 2 bases and J 8 bases; bases outside gene matches: 3. The CDR3 is 12 residues long. The V gene's germline CDR1 is GTSNPN and CDR2 SVGIG (reference sequence). The CDR3 DNA is TGTGCCTGGAGTAAACAGGGGTATGAGCAGTTCTTC. Protein product: CAWSKQGYEQFF.